A single sample gave rise to the 12 T cell receptor beta chains below, sequenced in a study of cytotoxic CD8 clonotypes in ibrutinib-treated CLL. Measured with immunoSEQ multiplex PCR; TCRdb has only the in-frame clones, and not every one. This sample has approximately 130,000 clones; around four fifths occur once, and the top ten carry about 3.3%. The starting material was PBMCs, obtained after 24 months of ibrutinib treatment. These receptors all come from a human donor with chronic lymphocytic leukemia.

This chain uses TRBV7-2 with TRBJ2-2, with D possibly being TRBD1 (5 bases). CDR1 is SGHTA, CDR2 FQGNSA, per germline. V lost 5 bases, J lost 0 bases, and 13 bases lay in between. CDR3 size: 16 residues. CDR3 in amino acids: CASSQTAPANTGELFF. CDR3 sequence (DNA): TGTGCCAGCAGCCAGACAGCACCAGCGAACACCGGGGAGCTGTTTTTT.

This clone was seen a single time. The genes are TRBV6-5 and TRBJ2-2, with D uncertain. Germline loops: CDR1 MNHEY, CDR2 SVGAGI. Trimming left V 2 bases short and J 6 bases short, with 7 bases between. This CDR3 contains 13 residues. CDR3 loop: CASSYVVSGELFF. CDR3 nucleotide sequence: TGTGCCAGCAGTTACGTGGTCTCCGGGGAGCTGTTTTTT.

This clone was observed a handful of times. V and J are TRBV7-3 and TRBJ1-2; no clear D gene. The CDR3 loop spans 14 amino acids. The V end lost 3 bases, the J end lost 5 bases, and 13 bases lay between the germline ends. Looked up from germline, CDR1 is SGHTA and CDR2 is FQGTGA. This CDR3 reads CASSLSNGGYGYTF. CDR3 nucleotides: TGTGCCAGCAGCTTGTCGAACGGCGGATATGGCTACACCTTC.

The rearrangement links TRBV28 to TRBJ1-5; D ambiguous. With 11 bases removed from V and 2 bases from J, the gap between germline ends came to 19 bases. Germline V lookup: CDR1 MDHEN, CDR2 SYDVKM. The CDR3 is 15 residues long. The CDR3 loop reads CAFDRPPWRNQPQHF. The CDR3 region has the DNA TGTGCCTTCGACCGACCACCGTGGCGCAATCAGCCCCAGCATTTT.

This chain uses TRBV10-2 with TRBJ2-5, with a tentative D call TRBD1 (5 bases). The CDR3 has 15 amino acids. V was clipped by 5 bases and J by 0 bases, with 13 bases between them. Germline V gene data show CDR1 as WSHSY and CDR2 as SAAADI. This CDR3 is CASSRQHRNQETQYF. CDR3 bases: TGCGCCAGCAGTAGACAGCATAGGAACCAAGAGACCCAGTACTTC.

CDR3 in DNA: TGTGCCAGCAGTGAGGGCAGGGGAGGAGGGGCAACTAATGAAAAACTGTTTTTT. Amino acids: CASSEGRGGGATNEKLFF. The chain couples TRBV2 to TRBJ1-4, with D possibly TRBD1 on 6 matching bases. Germline V CDR1 and CDR2: SNHLY, FYNNEI. The CDR3 loop spans 18 amino acids. V lost 3 bases to trimming and J lost 0 bases, with 17 bases between them. Based on the CDR3 plus reference TRBV2 and TRBJ1-4, the full variable domain is EPEVTQTPSHQVTQMGQEVILRCVPISNHLYFYWYRQILGQKVEFLVSFYNNEISEKSEIFDDQFSVERPDGSNFTLKIRSTKLEDSAMYFCASSEGRGGGATNEKLFFGSGTQLSVL.

V and J are TRBV6-5 and TRBJ1-5; D may be TRBD1 (5 bases). There are 13 residues in the CDR3. V lost 2 bases and J lost 6, with 8 bases in between. The germline V gene has CDR1 MNHEY and CDR2 SVGAGI. The CDR3 DNA is TGTGCCAGCAGTTACGGGGGAAGTCAGCCCCAGCATTTT. It translates to CASSYGGSQPQHF.

The V and J genes are TRBV4-3 and TRBJ2-3, with no clear D. This CDR3 has 15 amino acids. Germline-derived CDR1 and CDR2 are LGHNA and YSLEER. The ends were cut back, 1 base at V and 0 bases at J, with 8 bases in the middle. The CDR3 loop reads CASSQAPGSTDTQYF. In DNA form, the CDR3 reads TGCGCCAGCAGCCAAGCCCCGGGTAGCACAGATACGCAGTATTTT.

The rearrangement links TRBV7-2 to TRBJ2-1; D might be TRBD2 (5 bases). This CDR3 contains 18 residues. CDR1 and CDR2 (germline): SGHTA, FQGNSA. The V end lost 5 bases, the J end lost 0 bases, and 20 bases lay between the germline ends. The CDR3 reads CASSLTRGLAGSYNEQFF. The DNA of the CDR3 is TGTGCCAGCAGCCTTACCCGCGGGCTAGCCGGCTCCTACAATGAGCAGTTCTTC.

The chain is built from TRBV5-1 and TRBJ2-3; the match to TRBD2 covers 10 bases. The ends lost 4 bases at V and 4 bases at J; junction bases unmatched: 6. Per the germline V gene, CDR1 is SGHRS and CDR2 is YFSETQ. The CDR3 loop spans 15 amino acids. The CDR3 sequence: CASSVSGGAPDTQYF. As DNA, the CDR3 is TGCGCCAGCAGCGTAAGCGGGGGGGCTCCAGATACGCAGTATTTT.

The rearrangement links TRBV5-4 to TRBJ2-1; 11 nucleotides agree with TRBD1. Germline assignment: CDR1 SGHNT and CDR2 YYREEE (reference sequence). This CDR3 has 14 residues. The junction had 5 bases not matched to a gene; V was cut back by 3 bases and J by 9 bases. The CDR3 DNA sequence: TGTGCCAGCAGCTCGGACAGGGGGCACAGTGAGCAGTTCTTC. It is translated as CASSSDRGHSEQFF.

The V call is TRBV5-1, the J call TRBJ2-2, with D perhaps matching TRBD1 (6 bases). V was cut by 3 bases and J by 7 bases, with 16 bases left in between. This CDR3 contains 15 residues. CDR1 and CDR2 from the germline V gene are SGHRS and YFSETQ. The chain's CDR3 is CASSWGPRVNGELFF. CDR3 DNA sequence: TGCGCCAGCAGCTGGGGGCCGAGGGTCAACGGGGAGCTGTTTTTT.